Below, 17 T cell receptor beta chains from the same sample are listed, as sequenced in a study of blood T cell repertoires in COVID-19. Some clones are missing from TCRdb's copy, which holds only in-frame ones; the method was immunoSEQ multiplex PCR. The sample yields 100,000 or so clones, 86% seen once. What was sequenced was peripheral blood. These receptor sequences come from a woman aged 55-69 years in a cohort sampled during active or convalescent COVID-19.

J is TRBJ2-5 and V is TRBV28, with 7 bases aligning to TRBD1. CDR3 length: 15 residues. The J segment lost 1 base and the V segment lost 2 bases, leaving 4 bases of the junction unmatched. Germline CDR1 is MDHEN and CDR2 is SYDVKM. CDR3 DNA: TGTGCCAGCAGTTTACCTGACAGGGTCCAAGAGACCCAGTACTTC. It codes for CASSLPDRVQETQYF. The full variable domain, with the rest looked up from reference TRBV28 and TRBJ2-5, is DVKVTQSSRYLVKRTGEKVFLECVQDMDHENMFWYRQDPGLGLRLIYFSYDVKMKEKGDIPEGYSVSREKKERFSLILESASTNQTSMYLCASSLPDRVQETQYFGPGTRLLVL.

The gene calls are TRBV19 and TRBJ1-1; D perhaps matches TRBD1 (5 bases). Trimming stripped 3 bases from V and 0 bases from J, with 8 bases between. The CDR3 runs to 14 residues. CDR1 is LNHDA, CDR2 SQIVND, per germline (reference sequence). The CDR3 region has the DNA TGTGCCAGTAGTATTTTGGACATGAACACTGAAGCTTTCTTT. It translates to CASSILDMNTEAFF.

J is TRBJ1-1 and V is TRBV29-1; 7 positions agree with TRBD1. The germline V gene encodes CDR1 SQVTM and CDR2 ANQGSEA. With 5 bases clipped from V and 1 base from J, the junction kept 4 bases outside the gene matches. This CDR3 has 13 residues. The CDR3 is CSVSRDRNTEAFF. DNA of the CDR3: TGCAGCGTTTCTCGGGACAGGAACACTGAAGCTTTCTTT.

The sample holds one count of this clone. This chain links TRBV2 with TRBJ2-1; D is unclear. V lost 1 base and J 2 bases, leaving 9 bases between the germline ends. Germline CDR1 and CDR2: SNHLY and FYNNEI. The CDR3 is made up of 15 amino acids. Written as DNA, the CDR3 is TGTGCCAGCAGTGAAGACTCCCGGGCCTACAATGAGCAGTTCTTC. Translating gives CASSEDSRAYNEQFF.

This clone was counted between two and nine times. The V gene is TRBV4-2, the J gene TRBJ2-5; 9 nucleotides agree with TRBD2. The CDR3 has 15 amino acids. The trim removed 4 bases at V and 3 bases at J, leaving 6 bases unmatched. Germline V gene data show CDR1 as LGHNA and CDR2 as YNFKEQ. The CDR3 nucleotides read TGTGCCAGCAGCCCAGGGTCTAGCGGGAAAGAGACCCAGTACTTC. Amino acids: CASSPGSSGKETQYF.

This sequence joins TRBV6-5 and TRBJ1-6; D is unclear. V was trimmed by 6 bases and J by 10 bases, leaving 10 bases between them. The CDR3 runs 12 residues. The germline V gene has CDR1 MNHEY and CDR2 SVGAGI. The CDR3 DNA is TGTGCCAGCAGCCCCGAGAGATCACCCCTCCACTTT. Residues: CASSPERSPLHF.

The V call is TRBV5-6, the J call TRBJ1-6, with D perhaps TRBD1 (5 bases). The germline V gene has CDR1 SGHDT and CDR2 YYEEEE. The V gene lost 7 bases and the J gene lost 9 bases, with 14 bases spanning the gap. CDR3 length equals 13 residues. The CDR3 protein is CASRSRVASPLHF. CDR3 sequence (DNA): TGTGCCAGCCGGAGCAGGGTGGCTTCACCCCTCCACTTT. Supplemented by reference TRBV5-6 and TRBJ1-6, the full variable domain reads DAGVTQSPTHLIKTRGQQVTLRCSPKSGHDTVSWYQQALGQGPQFIFQYYEEEERQRGNFPDRFSGHQFPNYSSELNVNALLLGDSALYLCASRSRVASPLHFGNGTRLTVT.

This clone occurred a few times. The chain is built from TRBV5-1 and TRBJ1-4; a possible D gene is TRBD1 (5 bases). CDR1 is SGHRS and CDR2 is YFSETQ in the germline V gene. The CDR3 is made up of 15 amino acids. Trimming removed 5 bases at V and 0 bases at J, with 11 bases between. The CDR3, as DNA: TGCGCCAGCAGGGCGGGGGTTGCAACTAATGAAAAACTGTTTTTT. Translating gives CASRAGVATNEKLFF.

The rearrangement links TRBV5-4 to TRBJ2-5, with 7 nucleotides matching TRBD2. The V gene end was trimmed by 0 bases and the J gene end by 5 bases; junction bases not matched to a gene: 7. The CDR3 covers 15 residues. Looked up from germline, CDR1 is SGHNT and CDR2 is YYREEE (reference sequence). The CDR3 protein is CASSLVSRGGETQYF. The CDR3 DNA reads TGTGCCAGCAGCTTGGTTTCTAGGGGAGGGGAGACCCAGTACTTC.

The rearrangement joins TRBV4-2 to TRBJ2-3, with a tentative D call TRBD2 (6 bases). The CDR3 is 15 amino acids. Germline CDR1 and CDR2: LGHNA and YNFKEQ. Trimming pared 4 bases from V and 4 bases from J, leaving 15 bases between. CDR3 sequence: CASSRLGQLADTQYF. The CDR3 DNA follows: TGTGCCAGCAGCCGACTAGGGCAGCTTGCAGATACGCAGTATTTT.

The rearrangement joins TRBV30 to TRBJ1-6; D not certain. The V end lost 1 base, the J end lost 5 bases, and 15 bases lay between the germline ends. The CDR3 has 16 residues. Germline values: CDR1 GTSNPN, CDR2 SVGIG (reference sequence). The DNA of the CDR3 is TGTGCCTGGAGTGGTGAATCGGGTTCGCATAATTCACCCCTCCACTTT. Translation: CAWSGESGSHNSPLHF.

The rearrangement links TRBV2 to TRBJ1-4; the D gene is possibly TRBD1 (6 bases). This CDR3 comprises 13 residues. Germline V gene lookup returns CDR1 SNHLY and CDR2 FYNNEI. Trimming left V 7 bases short and J 8 bases short, with 14 bases between. The CDR3 nucleotides are TGTGCCAGCACATTTGCCAGGGGAGAAAAACTGTTTTTT. The encoded protein is CASTFARGEKLFF.

The genes are TRBV5-1 and TRBJ2-5; TRBD1 matches 7 bases. This CDR3 region has 16 residues. V trimming: 0 bases; J trimming: 5 bases; junction bases outside the gene matches: 10. Germline loops: CDR1 SGHRS, CDR2 YFSETQ. CDR3: CASSLAGTATLETQYF. CDR3 sequence (DNA): TGCGCCAGCAGCTTGGCCGGGACAGCGACCCTGGAGACCCAGTACTTC.

The rearrangement uses TRBV18 and TRBJ2-5; the match to TRBD1 covers 9 bases. CDR1 and CDR2 from the germline V gene are KGHSH and LQKENI. The CDR3 totals 15 residues. Trimming cost V 3 bases and J 5 bases; bases outside gene matches: 7. Here the CDR3 DNA reads TGTGCCAGCTCACCGGGACAGGGAGAGGGTGAGACCCAGTACTTC. Its translation: CASSPGQGEGETQYF.

As DNA, the CDR3 is TGTGCCAGCAGCTCCCCCAGCACGGAGGTCCAAGAGACCCAGTACTTC. This sequence encodes CASSSPSTEVQETQYF. The chain joins TRBV5-6 to TRBJ2-5; possible D gene TRBD2, 5 bases. The CDR3 is made up of 16 amino acids. V was pared by 3 bases and J by 1 base, with 16 bases between. The germline V gene encodes CDR1 SGHDT and CDR2 YYEEEE.

The J gene is TRBJ1-2, the V gene TRBV11-2, with 9 bases matching TRBD1. The CDR3 runs to 15 residues. V was clipped by 4 bases and J by 4 bases; unmatched bases: 7. Germline lookup yields CDR1 SGHAT and CDR2 FQNNGV. CDR3 in DNA: TGTGCCAGCAGCTCAAGGGACAGGGCTTCCTATGGCTACACCTTC. Protein product: CASSSRDRASYGYTF.

This clone was seen a handful of times. This chain connects TRBV29-1 to TRBJ2-1; 14 bases are a match to TRBD2. Germline values: CDR1 SQVTM, CDR2 ANQGSEA. This CDR3 has 15 amino acids. With V trimmed by 6 bases and J by 6 bases, 7 bases remained unmatched. The CDR3 protein is CSVPGLAGGRNEQFF. The CDR3 bases are TGCAGCGTCCCAGGACTAGCGGGAGGCCGCAATGAGCAGTTCTTC.